The clone carrying this T cell receptor (beta chain) was found many times. Germline CDR1 and CDR2: LNHDA and SQIVND (reference sequence). This CDR3 spans 15 amino acids. Trimming took off 4 bases at V and 0 bases at J, with 11 bases between the two ends. This sample is drawn from a study of T cells in Graves' hyperthyroidism and ophthalmopathy. Study-level information: Once the initial diagnosis was made, peripheral blood was obtained before any treatment.

Amplification targeted TCR beta CDR3 regions from RNA transcripts. The HTBI primer set drove a first-round RT-PCR of the TCR CDR3. TCRdb reanalysed the multiplex PCR reads using MiXCR and keeps one entry per CDR3 protein. The sample holds under 200,000 distinct CDR3 sequences, 9.4% seen once. Input material: blood. This receptor was obtained from a woman younger than 35 with Graves' hyperthyroidism that later progressed to Graves' ophthalmopathy. The J gene is TRBJ2-3, the V gene TRBV19; no clear D gene. CDR3 DNA sequence: TGTGCCAGTAGTACCGCCGGGCGGAGCACAGATACGCAGTATTTT. It translates to CASSTAGRSTDTQYF.